The present entry profiles one T cell receptor beta chain with its context. What antigen it recognizes has not been identified. It has no much larger one-base neighbor in the sample; base qualities were not kept. These data originate in a study of blood T cell repertoires in COVID-19 (dated by TCRdb to between 2020 and 2021). Turning to the overall study: Collaborator samples came from the United States, Italy and Spain and covered acute and convalescent phases of COVID-19. The repertoires were released in a freely available public database meant as a resource for research on the immune response to SARS-CoV-2. Where available, HLA class I and class II types were obtained from metadata supplied by the sample provider rather than from assay-based typing. Samples came from the ongoing ImmuneRACE study (first 160 participants) plus 1,254 subjects from 6 global collaborators. The sample metadata nearly always contained a de-identified subject ID, COVID-19 status, age in years and sex. The material from the prospective study consisted of cDNA or gDNA derived from T cells, B-cell-depleted T cells, or PBMCs. Deeply sampled blood TCRbeta repertoires from subjects exposed to, actively infected with, or recovered from COVID-19 were included in the dataset.

At one collaborating source in Seattle, patients were enrolled during active infection and were followed longitudinally through the course of disease. The collaborating institutions used their own protocols to collect whole blood in K2EDTA tubes. For TCRbeta analysis, collaborators shipped samples as frozen whole blood, isolated PBMCs, or DNA extracted from either of those sample types. On the study overall, not on this receptor specifically: Clinical and demographic metadata were provided uncurated, with the amount varying by source and participant.

The immunoSEQ Assay, a bias-controlled multiplex PCR, was used to amplify TCRbeta CDR3 regions from genomic DNA. Processing in the source paper ran as follows. Nucleated cell counts per sample were estimated from amplification of reference gene primers within the assay. To quantify the absolute abundance of each unique TCRbeta CDR3 rearrangement, sequence reads were collapsed and filtered. For each sample, productive Simpson clonality was calculated by taking the square root of Simpson's diversity index across productive rearrangements. TCRdb holds this immuneACCESS table with in-frame rearrangements only. Some clones are missing; in checked studies, unresolved V genes explain under half, and the rest has no known cause. The V and J calls and clone size come from that table; D and trimming were worked out from the DNA. This sample is represented by some 160,000 clones; 85% of them were singletons. Over 7% of the sample is held by the ten biggest clonotypes.

At the junction V is shortened by 7 bases and J by 2 bases, with 14 bases in between. The CDR3 runs 14 residues from the cysteine to the phenylalanine. The DNA shown is the 42-base CDR3, in frame from base 1. From a lookup of the germline V gene (reference sequence), CDR1 and CDR2 are SGHNT and YYREEE. The clonotype originates from a woman of 80 years or more with COVID-19, enrolled during active disease. The chain is encoded by TRBV5-4 joined to TRBJ2-3, with a tentative D gene TRBD2 over 6 matching bases. The sequencing sample was made of peripheral blood. The CDR3 in this case is CASSRGTNTDTQYF. The DNA reads as follows: TGTGCCAGCTCGCGGGGCACCAACACAGATACGCAGTATTTT.